This TCR beta chain was recovered during a study of cytomegalovirus exposure and HLA in healthy donors. Of note for this clone: Its specificity is unknown.

CDR3 length: 12 residues. V shed 2 bases and J 9 bases; nucleotides not matched to a gene: 1. From germline, CDR1 is MNHEY and CDR2 SMNVEV (reference sequence). 60 Vbeta and 13 Jbeta primers were used in PCR. TCRdb's table, derived via immunoSEQ multiplex PCR, lists solely in-frame clones and lacks some. Found here are fewer than 150,000 clones, roughly two thirds of them singletons; the top ten hold 14%. General study findings and limits: While the bulk of TCR sequences proved rare, some public TCRs turned up in many donors. Several of the most significant clusters were apparently associated with common viral pathogens in a later analysis.

The gene calls are TRBV27 and TRBJ2-1; 7 nucleotides align to TRBD2. The sequence came from a human donor in good health. Input material: PBMCs. DNA of the CDR3: TGTGCCAGCAGTTTAGGGGGGGGTGAGCAGTTCTTC. Translating gives CASSLGGGEQFF.